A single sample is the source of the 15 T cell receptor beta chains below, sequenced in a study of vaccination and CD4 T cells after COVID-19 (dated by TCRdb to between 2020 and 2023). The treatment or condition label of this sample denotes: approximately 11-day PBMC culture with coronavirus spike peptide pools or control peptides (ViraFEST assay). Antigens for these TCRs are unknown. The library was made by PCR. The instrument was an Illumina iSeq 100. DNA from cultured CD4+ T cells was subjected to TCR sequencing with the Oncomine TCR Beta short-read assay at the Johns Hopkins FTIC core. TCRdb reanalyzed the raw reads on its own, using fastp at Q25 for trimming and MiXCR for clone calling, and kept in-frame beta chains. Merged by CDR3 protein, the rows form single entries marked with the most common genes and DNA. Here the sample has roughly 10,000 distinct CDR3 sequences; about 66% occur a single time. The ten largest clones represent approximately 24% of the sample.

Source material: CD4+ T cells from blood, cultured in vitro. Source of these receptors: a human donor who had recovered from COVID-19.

The CDR3 loop is CASSLDHGNIQYF. The CDR3 region has the DNA TGTGCCAGCAGCTTAGATCACGGAAACATTCAGTACTTC. J is TRBJ2-4 and V is TRBV7-2; D uncertain. Trimming stripped 1 base from V and 6 bases from J, with 7 bases between. CDR1 is SGHTA, CDR2 FQGNSA, per germline. The CDR3 totals 13 residues.

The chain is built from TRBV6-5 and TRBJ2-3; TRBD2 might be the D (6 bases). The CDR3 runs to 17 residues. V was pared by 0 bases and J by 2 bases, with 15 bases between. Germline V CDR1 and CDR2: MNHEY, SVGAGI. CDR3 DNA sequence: TGTGCCAGCAGTTACTCCGGGGTCGGCGGGGCCACAGATACGCAGTATTTT. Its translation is CASSYSGVGGATDTQYF.

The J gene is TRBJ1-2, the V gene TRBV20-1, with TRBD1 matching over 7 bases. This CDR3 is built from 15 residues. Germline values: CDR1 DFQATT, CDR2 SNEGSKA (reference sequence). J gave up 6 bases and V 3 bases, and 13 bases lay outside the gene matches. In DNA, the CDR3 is TGCAGTGCTAGTAGCGGCGGGGACAGAGGGGATGGCTACACCTTC. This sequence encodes CSASSGGDRGDGYTF.

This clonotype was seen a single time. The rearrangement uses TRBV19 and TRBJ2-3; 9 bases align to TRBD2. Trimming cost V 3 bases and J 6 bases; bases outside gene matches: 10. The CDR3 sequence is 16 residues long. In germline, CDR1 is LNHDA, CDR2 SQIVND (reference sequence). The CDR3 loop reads CASSMSMAGGVDTQYF. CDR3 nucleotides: TGTGCCAGTAGTATGAGTATGGCGGGGGGGGTCGATACGCAGTATTTT.

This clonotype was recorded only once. The CDR3 sequence is CAISDPGISRGGNRNQPQHF. The CDR3 nucleotides are TGTGCCATCAGTGACCCAGGGATATCTAGAGGGGGCAATCGCAATCAGCCCCAGCATTTT. This chain uses TRBV10-3 with TRBJ1-5; 7 bases agree with TRBD1. Trimming took 3 bases from V and 2 from J; bases not matched to a gene: 19. The length of the CDR3 is 20 residues. Germline CDR1 is ENHRY and CDR2 is SYGVKD.

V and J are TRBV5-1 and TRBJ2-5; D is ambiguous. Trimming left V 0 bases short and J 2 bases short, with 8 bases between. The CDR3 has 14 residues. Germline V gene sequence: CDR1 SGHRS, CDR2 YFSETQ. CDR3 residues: CASSLGTSQETQYF. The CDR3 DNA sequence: TGCGCCAGCAGCTTGGGAACATCTCAAGAGACCCAGTACTTC.

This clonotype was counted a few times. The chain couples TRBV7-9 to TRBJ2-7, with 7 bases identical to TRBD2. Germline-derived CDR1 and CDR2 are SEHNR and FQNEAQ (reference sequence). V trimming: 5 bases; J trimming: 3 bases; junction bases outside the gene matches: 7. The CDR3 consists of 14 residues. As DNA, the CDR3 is TGTGCCAGCAGCCCGGGGAGGGGTAGCTACGAGCAGTACTTC. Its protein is CASSPGRGSYEQYF.

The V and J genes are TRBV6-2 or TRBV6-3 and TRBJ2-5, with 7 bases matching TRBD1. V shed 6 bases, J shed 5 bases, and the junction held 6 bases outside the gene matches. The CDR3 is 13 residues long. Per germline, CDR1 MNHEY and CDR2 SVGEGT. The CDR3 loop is CASRRQGEETQYF. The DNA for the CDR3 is TGTGCCAGCAGGAGGCAGGGGGAGGAGACCCAGTACTTC.

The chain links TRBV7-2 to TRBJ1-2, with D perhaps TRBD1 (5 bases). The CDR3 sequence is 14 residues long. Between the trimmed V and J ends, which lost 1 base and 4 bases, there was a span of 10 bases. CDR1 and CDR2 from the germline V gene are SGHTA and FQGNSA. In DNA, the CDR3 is TGTGCCAGCAGCTTAGGGGGACGGGGCTATGGCTACACCTTC. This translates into CASSLGGRGYGYTF.

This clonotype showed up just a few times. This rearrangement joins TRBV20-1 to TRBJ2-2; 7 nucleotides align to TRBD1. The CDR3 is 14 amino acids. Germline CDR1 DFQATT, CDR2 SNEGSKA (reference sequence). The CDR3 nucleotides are TGCAGCGTAACCCGGGACAGTCTAACCGGGGAGCTGTTTTTT. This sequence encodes CSVTRDSLTGELFF.

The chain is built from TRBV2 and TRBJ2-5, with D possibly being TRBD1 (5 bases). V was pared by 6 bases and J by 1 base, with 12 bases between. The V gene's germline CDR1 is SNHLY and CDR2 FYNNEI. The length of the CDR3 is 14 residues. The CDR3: CASRDTLLQETQYF. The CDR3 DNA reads TGTGCCAGCAGGGACACACTCCTCCAAGAGACCCAGTACTTC.

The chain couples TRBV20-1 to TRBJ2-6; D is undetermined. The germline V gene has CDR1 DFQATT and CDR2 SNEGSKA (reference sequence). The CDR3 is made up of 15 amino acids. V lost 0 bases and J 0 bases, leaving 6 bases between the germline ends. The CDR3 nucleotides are TGCAGTGCTAGAGATAGGAGCTCTGGGGCCAACGTCCTGACTTTC. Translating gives CSARDRSSGANVLTF.

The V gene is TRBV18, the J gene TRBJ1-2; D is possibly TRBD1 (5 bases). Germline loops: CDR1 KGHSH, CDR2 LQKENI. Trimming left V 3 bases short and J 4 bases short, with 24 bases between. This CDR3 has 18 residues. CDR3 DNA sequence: TGTGCCAGCTCACCTAACTCGGGACCCCTTAACTACGTCTATGGCTACACCTTC. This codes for CASSPNSGPLNYVYGYTF.

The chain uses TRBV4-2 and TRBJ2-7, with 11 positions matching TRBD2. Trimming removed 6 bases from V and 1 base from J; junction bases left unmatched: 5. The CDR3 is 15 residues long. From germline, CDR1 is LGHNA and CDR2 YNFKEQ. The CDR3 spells CASREIAGGSYEQYF. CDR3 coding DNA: TGTGCCAGCAGGGAAATAGCGGGGGGGTCCTACGAGCAGTACTTC.

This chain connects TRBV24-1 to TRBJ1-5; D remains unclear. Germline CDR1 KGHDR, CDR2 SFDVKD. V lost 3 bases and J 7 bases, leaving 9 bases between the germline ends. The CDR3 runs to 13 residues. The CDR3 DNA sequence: TGTGCCACCAGTGATACAGCCTACCAGCCCCAGCATTTT. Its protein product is CATSDTAYQPQHF.